This T cell receptor beta chain was obtained from a study of beta chain features in type 1 diabetes. Overall study: All of the samples together had around 110,000,000 sorted cells examined.

CDR1 SGDLS and CDR2 YYNGEE come from the germline V gene. The CDR3 has 14 amino acids. V lost 0 bases and J lost 0, with 7 bases in between. Points on this clone: What it recognizes is unknown.

Study results and limitations: Patients with Type 1 diabetes showed moderately but significantly shorter TCRB CDR3s in all four CD4+ subsets.

Isolated RNA was reverse transcribed in full, so expressed TCRB transcripts were sequenced. TCRdb's copy holds only in-frame clones and misses some; the assay was immunoSEQ multiplex PCR. Counted here are hundreds of thousands of clones, 9.5% to 13% occurring once; the ten biggest clones make up more than 0.015%. J is TRBJ2-7 and V is TRBV9; D possibly corresponds to TRBD1 (5 bases). This receptor was taken from a young man with type 1 diabetes. Sequenced: naive CD4+ T cells from blood. In nucleotides, the CDR3 is TGTGCCAGCAGCGTAGGACAGCGCTCCTACGAGCAGTACTTC. Its translation: CASSVGQRSYEQYF.